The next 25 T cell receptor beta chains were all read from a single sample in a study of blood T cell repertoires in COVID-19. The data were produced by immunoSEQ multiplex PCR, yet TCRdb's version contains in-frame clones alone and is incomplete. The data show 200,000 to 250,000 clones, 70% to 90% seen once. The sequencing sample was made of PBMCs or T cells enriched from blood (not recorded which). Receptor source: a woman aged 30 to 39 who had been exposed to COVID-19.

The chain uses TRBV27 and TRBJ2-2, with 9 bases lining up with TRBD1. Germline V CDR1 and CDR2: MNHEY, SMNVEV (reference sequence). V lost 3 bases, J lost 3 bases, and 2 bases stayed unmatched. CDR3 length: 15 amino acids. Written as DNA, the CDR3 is TGTGCCAGCAGTTTGGGACAGGGAGACACCGGGGAGCTGTTTTTT. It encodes CASSLGQGDTGELFF.

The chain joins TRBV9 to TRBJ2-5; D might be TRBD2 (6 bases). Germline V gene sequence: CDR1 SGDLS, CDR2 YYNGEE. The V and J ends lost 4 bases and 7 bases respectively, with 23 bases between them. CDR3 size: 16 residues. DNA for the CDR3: TGTGCCAGCAGCCCCGCGGGACGGACCTTGGGAGGGACCCAGTACTTC. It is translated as CASSPAGRTLGGTQYF.

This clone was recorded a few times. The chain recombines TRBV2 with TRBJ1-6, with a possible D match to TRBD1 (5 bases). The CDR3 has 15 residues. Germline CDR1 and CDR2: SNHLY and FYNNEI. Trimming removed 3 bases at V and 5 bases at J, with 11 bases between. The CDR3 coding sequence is TGTGCCAGCAGTGAGCAGGGCCCTAATAATTCACCCCTCCACTTT. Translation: CASSEQGPNNSPLHF.

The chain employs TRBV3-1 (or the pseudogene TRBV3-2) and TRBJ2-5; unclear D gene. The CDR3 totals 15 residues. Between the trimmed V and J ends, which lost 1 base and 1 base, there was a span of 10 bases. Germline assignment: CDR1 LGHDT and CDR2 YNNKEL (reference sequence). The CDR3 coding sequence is TGTGCCAGCAGCCAAGGAGGAGCGTTCCAAGAGACCCAGTACTTC. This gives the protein CASSQGGAFQETQYF.

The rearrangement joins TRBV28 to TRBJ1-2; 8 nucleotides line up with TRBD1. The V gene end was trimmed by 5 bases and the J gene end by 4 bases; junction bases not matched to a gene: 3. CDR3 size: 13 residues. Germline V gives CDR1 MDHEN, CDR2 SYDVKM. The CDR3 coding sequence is TGTGCCAGCAGTCAGGACAGGGCCTATGGCTACACCTTC. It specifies CASSQDRAYGYTF.

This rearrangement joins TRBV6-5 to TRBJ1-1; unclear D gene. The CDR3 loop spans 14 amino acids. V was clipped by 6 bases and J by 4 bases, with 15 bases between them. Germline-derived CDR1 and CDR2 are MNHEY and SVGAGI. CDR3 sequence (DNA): TGTGCCAGCAGCCAAGCAAGTCTAGCCACTGAAGCTTTCTTT. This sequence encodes CASSQASLATEAFF.

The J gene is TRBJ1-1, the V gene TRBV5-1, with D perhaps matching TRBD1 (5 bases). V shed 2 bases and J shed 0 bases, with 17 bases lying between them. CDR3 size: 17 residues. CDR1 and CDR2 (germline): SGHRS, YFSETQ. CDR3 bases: TGCGCCAGCAGCTTCCCCACGGACAAACCCATGAACACTGAAGCTTTCTTT. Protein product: CASSFPTDKPMNTEAFF.

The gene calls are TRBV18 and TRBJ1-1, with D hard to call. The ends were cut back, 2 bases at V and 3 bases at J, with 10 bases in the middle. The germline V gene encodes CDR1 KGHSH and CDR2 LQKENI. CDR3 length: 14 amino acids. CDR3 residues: CASSPDRRHTEAFF. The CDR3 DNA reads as TGTGCCAGCTCACCAGACCGGAGACACACTGAAGCTTTCTTT.

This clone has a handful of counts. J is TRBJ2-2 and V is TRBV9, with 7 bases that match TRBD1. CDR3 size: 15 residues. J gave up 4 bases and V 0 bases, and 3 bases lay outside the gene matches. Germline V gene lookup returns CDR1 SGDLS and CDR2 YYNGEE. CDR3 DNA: TGTGCCAGCAGCGTAGCGGGGACAGTCACCGGGGAGCTGTTTTTT. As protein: CASSVAGTVTGELFF. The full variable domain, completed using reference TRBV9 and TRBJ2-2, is DSGVTQTPKHLITATGQRVTLRCSPRSGDLSVYWYQQSLDQGLQFLIQYYNGEERAKGNILERFSAQQFPDLHSELNLSSLELGDSALYFCASSVAGTVTGELFFGEGSRLTVL.

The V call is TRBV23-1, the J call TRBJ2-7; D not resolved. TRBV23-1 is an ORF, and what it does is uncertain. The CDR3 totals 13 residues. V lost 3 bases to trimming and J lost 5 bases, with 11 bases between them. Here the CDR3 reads CASSQNFPHEQYF. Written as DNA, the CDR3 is TGCGCCAGCAGTCAGAACTTCCCCCACGAGCAGTACTTC.

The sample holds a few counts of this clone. The CDR3: CASSLGAGHQPQHF. The CDR3 region has the DNA TGTGCCAGCAGTTTAGGGGCAGGACATCAGCCCCAGCATTTT. The V gene is TRBV27, the J gene TRBJ1-5; possible D gene TRBD1, 5 bases. The CDR3 loop spans 14 amino acids. Trimming pared 2 bases from V and 5 bases from J, leaving 10 bases between. Germline V gene sequence: CDR1 MNHEY, CDR2 SMNVEV (reference sequence).

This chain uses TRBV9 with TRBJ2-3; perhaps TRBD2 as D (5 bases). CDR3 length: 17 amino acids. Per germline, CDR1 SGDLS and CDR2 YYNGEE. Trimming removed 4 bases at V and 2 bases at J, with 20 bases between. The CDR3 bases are TGTGCCAGCAGCCATCTCCTCCTTAATCGGGACACAGATACGCAGTATTTT. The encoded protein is CASSHLLLNRDTDTQYF.

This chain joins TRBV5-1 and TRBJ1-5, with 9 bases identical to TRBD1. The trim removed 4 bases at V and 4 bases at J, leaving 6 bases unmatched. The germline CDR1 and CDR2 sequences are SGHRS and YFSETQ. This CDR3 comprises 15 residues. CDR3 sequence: CASSATGGVNQPQHF. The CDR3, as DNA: TGCGCCAGCAGCGCTACAGGGGGCGTGAATCAGCCCCAGCATTTT.

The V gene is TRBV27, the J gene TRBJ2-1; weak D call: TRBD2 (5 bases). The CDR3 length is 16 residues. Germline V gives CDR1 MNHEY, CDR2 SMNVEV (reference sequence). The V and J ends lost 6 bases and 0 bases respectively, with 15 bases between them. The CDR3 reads CASRLGSGSSYNEQFF. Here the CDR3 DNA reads TGTGCCAGCAGGTTAGGGAGTGGCTCCTCCTACAATGAGCAGTTCTTC.

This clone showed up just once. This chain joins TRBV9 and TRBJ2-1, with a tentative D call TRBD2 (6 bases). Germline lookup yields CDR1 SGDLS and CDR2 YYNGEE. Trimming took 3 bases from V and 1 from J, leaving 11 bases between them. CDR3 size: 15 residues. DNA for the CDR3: TGTGCCAGCAGCGGCGGGACTTTGTCCTACAATGAGCAGTTCTTC. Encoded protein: CASSGGTLSYNEQFF. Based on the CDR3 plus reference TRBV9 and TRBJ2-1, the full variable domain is DSGVTQTPKHLITATGQRVTLRCSPRSGDLSVYWYQQSLDQGLQFLIQYYNGEERAKGNILERFSAQQFPDLHSELNLSSLELGDSALYFCASSGGTLSYNEQFFGPGTRLTVL.

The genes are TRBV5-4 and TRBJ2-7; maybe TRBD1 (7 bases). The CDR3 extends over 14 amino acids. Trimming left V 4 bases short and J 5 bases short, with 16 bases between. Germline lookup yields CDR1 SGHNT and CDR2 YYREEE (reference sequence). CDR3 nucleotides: TGTGCCAGCAGCGGCGGGACAGTGCTCCACGAGCAGTACTTC. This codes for CASSGGTVLHEQYF.

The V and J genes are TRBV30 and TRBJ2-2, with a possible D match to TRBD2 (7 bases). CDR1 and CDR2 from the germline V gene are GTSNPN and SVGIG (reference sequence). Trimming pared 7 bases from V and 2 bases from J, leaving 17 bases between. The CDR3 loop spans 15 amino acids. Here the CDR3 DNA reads TGTGCCTTACCTACCTCGGGGGGCAACACCGGGGAGCTGTTTTTT. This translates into CALPTSGGNTGELFF.

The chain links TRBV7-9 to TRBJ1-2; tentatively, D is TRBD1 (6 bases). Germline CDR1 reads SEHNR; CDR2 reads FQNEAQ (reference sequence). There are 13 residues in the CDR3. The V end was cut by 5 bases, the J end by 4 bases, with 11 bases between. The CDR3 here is CASSPGHLYGYTF. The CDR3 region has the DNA TGTGCCAGCAGCCCGGGACACCTCTATGGCTACACCTTC.

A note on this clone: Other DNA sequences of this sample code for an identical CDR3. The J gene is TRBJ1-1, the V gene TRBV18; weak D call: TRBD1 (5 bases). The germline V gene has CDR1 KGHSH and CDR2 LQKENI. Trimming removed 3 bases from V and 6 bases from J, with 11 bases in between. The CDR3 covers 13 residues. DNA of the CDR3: TGTGCCAGCTCACCCCCGGGGGGGGCTGAAGCTTTCTTT. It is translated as CASSPPGGAEAFF.

The DNA for the CDR3 is TGTGCCAGCAGCCTGGACGAGGGCTCCTACAATGAGCAGTTCTTC. This translates into CASSLDEGSYNEQFF. The chain carries TRBV7-8 and TRBJ2-1; weak D call: TRBD2 (5 bases). In germline, CDR1 is SGHVS, CDR2 FQNEAQ. The CDR3 runs 15 residues. The germline V and J ends were trimmed by 5 bases and 0 bases, with 11 bases remaining between them.

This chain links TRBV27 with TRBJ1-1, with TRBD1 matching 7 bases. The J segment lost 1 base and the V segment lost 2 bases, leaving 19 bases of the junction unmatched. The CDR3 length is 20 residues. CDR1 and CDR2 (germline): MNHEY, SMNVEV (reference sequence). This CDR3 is CASSLRPTTGAVNQNTEAFF. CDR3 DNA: TGTGCCAGCAGTTTAAGGCCAACTACAGGGGCCGTGAACCAGAACACTGAAGCTTTCTTT.

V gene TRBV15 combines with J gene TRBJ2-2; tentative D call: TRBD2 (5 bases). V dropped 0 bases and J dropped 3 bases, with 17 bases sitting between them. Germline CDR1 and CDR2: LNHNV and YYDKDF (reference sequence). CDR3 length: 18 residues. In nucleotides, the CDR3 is TGTGCCACCAGCAGAGAGGTTGTCCTTTGGGGAGACACCGGGGAGCTGTTTTTT. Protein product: CATSREVVLWGDTGELFF. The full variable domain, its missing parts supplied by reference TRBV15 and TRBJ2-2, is DAMVIQNPRYQVTQFGKPVTLSCSQTLNHNVMYWYQQKSSQAPKLLFHYYDKDFNNEADTPDNFQSRRPNTSFCFLDIRSPGLGDTAMYLCATSREVVLWGDTGELFFGEGSRLTVL.

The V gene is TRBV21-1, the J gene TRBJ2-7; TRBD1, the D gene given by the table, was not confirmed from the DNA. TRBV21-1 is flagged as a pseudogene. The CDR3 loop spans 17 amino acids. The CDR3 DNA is TGTGCCAGCAGCAAAGCGCAACCGGGACAGTTGACCTACGAGCAGTACTTC. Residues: CASSKAQPGQLTYEQYF.

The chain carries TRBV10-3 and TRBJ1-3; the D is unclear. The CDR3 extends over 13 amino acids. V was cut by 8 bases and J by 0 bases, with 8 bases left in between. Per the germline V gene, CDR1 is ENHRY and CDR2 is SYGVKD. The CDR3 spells CAIAGGSGNTIYF. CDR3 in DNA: TGTGCCATCGCGGGAGGCTCTGGAAACACCATATATTTT.

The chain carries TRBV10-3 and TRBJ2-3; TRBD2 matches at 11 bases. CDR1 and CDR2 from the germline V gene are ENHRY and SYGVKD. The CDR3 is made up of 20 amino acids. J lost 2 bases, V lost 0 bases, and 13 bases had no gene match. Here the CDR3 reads CAISESSLAGALNYTDTQYF. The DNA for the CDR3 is TGTGCCATCAGTGAGTCCTCACTAGCGGGGGCCCTTAATTACACAGATACGCAGTATTTT.